The text below deals with one TCR beta chain. This record belongs to a study of T cell responses to AZD1222 COVID-19 vaccine. TCRdb's table, derived via immunoSEQ multiplex PCR, lists solely in-frame clones and lacks some. The repertoire holds 150,000 or so clones, with 91% as singletons. V lost 7 bases to trimming and J lost 2 bases; unmatched junction nucleotides: 13. Germline CDR1 reads SGHRS; CDR2 reads YFSETQ. The CDR3 consists of 16 residues. Source: peripheral blood, taken on day 0 of AZD1222 vaccination. This receptor was obtained from an adult in good health. The chain combines TRBV5-1 with TRBJ2-3, with 7 nucleotides matching TRBD2. CDR3 region: CASRGGDHLSTDTQYF. The CDR3 nucleotides are TGCGCCAGCCGCGGGGGAGATCACCTTTCCACAGATACGCAGTATTTT.